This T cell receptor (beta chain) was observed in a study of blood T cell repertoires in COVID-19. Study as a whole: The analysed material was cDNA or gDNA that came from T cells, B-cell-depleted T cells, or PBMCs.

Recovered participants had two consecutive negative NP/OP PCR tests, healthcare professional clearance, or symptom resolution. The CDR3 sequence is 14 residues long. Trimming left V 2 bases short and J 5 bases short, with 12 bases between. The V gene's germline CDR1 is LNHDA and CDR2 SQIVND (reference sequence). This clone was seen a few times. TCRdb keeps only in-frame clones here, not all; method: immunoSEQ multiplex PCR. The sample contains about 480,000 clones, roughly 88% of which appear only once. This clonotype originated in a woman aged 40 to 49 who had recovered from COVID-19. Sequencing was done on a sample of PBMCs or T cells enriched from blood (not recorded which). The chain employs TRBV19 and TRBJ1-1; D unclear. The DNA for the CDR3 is TGTGCCAGTAGTATACTTTTGTGGGAGACTGAAGCTTTCTTT. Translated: CASSILLWETEAFF.